These 15 T cell receptor beta chains were all obtained from the same sample, sequenced in a study of T-cell reconstitution after alpha-beta-depleted transplantation in children. Library preparation (for TCRbeta) was performed with unique molecular identifiers. One entry per CDR3 protein, called by TCRdb with MiXCR from the PCR reads. The data show around 580,000 distinct CDR3 sequences, 25% to 30% seen once. The sample was PBMCs, taken before TCRalphabeta/CD19-depleted stem cell transplant. Receptors originate from a boy under three years old with Wiskott-Aldrich syndrome, due to receive a stem cell transplant.

The chain links TRBV20-1 to TRBJ1-3; the D is unclear. V lost 3 bases to trimming and J lost 0 bases, with 12 bases between them. The CDR3 contains 15 residues. The germline CDR1 and CDR2 sequences are DFQATT and SNEGSKA (reference sequence). The DNA of the CDR3 is TGCAGTGCTAGGTCGTCCCAGGTCTCTGGAAACACCATATATTTT. It encodes CSARSSQVSGNTIYF.

The chain couples TRBV28 to TRBJ2-6; weak D call: TRBD2 (7 bases). CDR1 is MDHEN, CDR2 SYDVKM, per germline. The V end lost 2 bases, the J end lost 2 bases, and 16 bases lay between the germline ends. There are 18 residues in the CDR3. CDR3 in DNA: TGTGCCAGCAGTTTACAACTAGGGGGAGGGCCTGGGGCCAACGTCCTGACTTTC. It codes for CASSLQLGGGPGANVLTF.

There are a few counts of this clonotype. The gene calls are TRBV20-1 and TRBJ2-7, with D perhaps given as TRBD1 or TRBD2 (6 bases each). The germline V and J ends were trimmed by 6 bases and 5 bases, with 20 bases remaining between them. The germline V gene has CDR1 DFQATT and CDR2 SNEGSKA (reference sequence). This CDR3 spans 14 amino acids. CDR3 residues: CSAEGVQTSNEQYF. The CDR3 DNA follows: TGCAGTGCCGAGGGGGTCCAGACTAGTAACGAGCAGTACTTC.

This chain links TRBV5-1 with TRBJ2-2; D not resolved. Trimming took off 4 bases at V and 6 bases at J, with 7 bases between the two ends. The CDR3 spans 12 residues. The V gene's germline CDR1 is SGHRS and CDR2 YFSETQ. The CDR3 DNA follows: TGCGCCAGCAGCCCCTTTGCCGGGGAGCTGTTTTTT. Translation gives CASSPFAGELFF.

This clonotype has more than one count but fewer than ten. CDR3 nucleotides: TGTGCCACCAGCAGAATTAACGACAGGTCTTACGAGCAGTACTTC. This gives the protein CATSRINDRSYEQYF. The chain uses TRBV15 and TRBJ2-7; maybe TRBD1 (6 bases). Germline CDR1 reads LNHNV; CDR2 reads YYDKDF (reference sequence). This CDR3 contains 15 residues. The V and J ends lost 2 bases and 4 bases respectively, with 15 bases between them.

This clonotype was counted only a few times. The V gene is TRBV5-5, the J gene TRBJ1-1; D gene uncertain. Trimming shortened V by 4 bases and J by 4 bases, and 17 bases separated the two germline ends. This CDR3 has 15 amino acids. Germline V gene lookup returns CDR1 SGHKS and CDR2 YYEKEE (reference sequence). As DNA, the CDR3 is TGTGCCAGCAGCGCATCGGGGTTACGACGCACTGAAGCTTTCTTT. Encoded protein: CASSASGLRRTEAFF.

The chain employs TRBV19 and TRBJ2-1; 8 bases line up with TRBD2. Germline lookup yields CDR1 LNHDA and CDR2 SQIVND (reference sequence). J lost 7 bases, V lost 2 bases, and 10 bases had no gene match. This CDR3 is 16 amino acids long. The CDR3 coding sequence is TGTGCCAGTAGTATAATTCTGGCGGGAGGAAAGAATGAGCAGTTCTTC. Amino acids: CASSIILAGGKNEQFF. The full variable domain, rest sourced from reference TRBV19 and TRBJ2-1, is DGGITQSPKYLFRKEGQNVTLSCEQNLNHDAMYWYRQDPGQGLRLIYYSQIVNDFQKGDIAEGYSVSREKKESFPLTVTSAQKNPTAFYLCASSIILAGGKNEQFFGPGTRLTVL.

Details on this clonotype: The junction departs from the called germline gene at one end, perhaps through a read error. The V call is TRBV20-1, the J call TRBJ2-1, with D hard to call. The CDR3 spans 13 residues. Germline lookup yields CDR1 DFQATT and CDR2 SNEGSKA (reference sequence). CDR3 amino acids: CSARGFSYNEQFF. In DNA form, the CDR3 reads TGCAGTGCCAGAGGTTTTTCCTACAATGAGCAGTTCTTC.

V is TRBV29-1 and J is TRBJ2-3, with 10 nucleotides matching TRBD2. Germline trimming cut 4 bases from V and 2 bases from J; bases unmatched to any gene: 6. The CDR3 covers 15 residues. Germline lookup yields CDR1 SQVTM and CDR2 ANQGSEA. As DNA, the CDR3 is TGCAGCGTTGTGTCGACTAGCGGGTTCACAGATACGCAGTATTTT. Amino acids: CSVVSTSGFTDTQYF.

This clonotype was observed a handful of times. This chain joins TRBV27 and TRBJ2-1; 7 bases fit TRBD2. This CDR3 is built from 17 residues. The J segment lost 2 bases and the V segment lost 0 bases, leaving 7 bases of the junction unmatched. Germline V CDR1 and CDR2: MNHEY, SMNVEV (reference sequence). The CDR3 sequence is CASSLSRGVQTYNEQFF. Written as DNA, the CDR3 is TGTGCCAGCAGTTTATCCCGGGGGGTCCAAACCTACAATGAGCAGTTCTTC.

The rearrangement links TRBV14 to TRBJ2-1; 9 bases are shared with TRBD2. J was trimmed by 4 bases and V by 4 bases; bases with no gene match: 5. Germline assignment: CDR1 SGHDN and CDR2 FVKESK. This CDR3 has 15 residues. CDR3 sequence reads: CASSRISGGYNEQFF. In DNA form, the CDR3 reads TGTGCCAGCAGCCGAATCAGCGGGGGGTACAATGAGCAGTTCTTC.

Comment on this clonotype: One junction end does not reproduce the germline sequence, and a read error may be involved. The chain has TRBV5-1 and TRBJ2-5; TRBD2 agrees at 12 bases. Germline loops: CDR1 SGHRS, CDR2 YFSETQ. The CDR3 runs 16 residues. The CDR3 loop reads CASSLGTSGYQETQYF. The CDR3 nucleotides are TGTGCCAGCAGCCTAGGGACTAGCGGGTATCAAGAGACCCAGTACTTC.

J is TRBJ2-5 and V is TRBV5-5, with 9 bases identical to TRBD1. Trimming cost V 4 bases and J 4 bases; bases outside gene matches: 11. Germline values: CDR1 SGHKS, CDR2 YYEKEE (reference sequence). The CDR3 runs 16 residues. The CDR3 here is CASSLVTGGYGETQYF. Written as DNA, the CDR3 is TGTGCCAGCAGCCTCGTTACAGGGGGCTACGGAGAGACCCAGTACTTC.

This clonotype was counted between two and nine times. The chain recombines TRBV2 with TRBJ2-2; 9 nucleotides align to TRBD1. The V gene's germline CDR1 is SNHLY and CDR2 FYNNEI. The CDR3 contains 16 residues. J was trimmed by 0 bases and V by 7 bases; bases with no gene match: 6. The CDR3 bases are TGTGCCAGCAAGGACAGGGGATTTTCGAACACCGGGGAGCTGTTTTTT. Translating gives CASKDRGFSNTGELFF.

The V gene is TRBV5-1, the J gene TRBJ2-1; D tentatively reads TRBD1 or TRBD2 (5 bases each). Germline V gene lookup returns CDR1 SGHRS and CDR2 YFSETQ. Trimming left V 4 bases short and J 8 bases short, with 19 bases between. The CDR3 consists of 15 residues. The CDR3: CASSQGPYDWDEQFF. The CDR3 DNA sequence: TGCGCCAGCAGCCAGGGACCGTACGATTGGGATGAGCAGTTCTTC.